This T cell receptor beta chain was identified in a study of human T cells and chemical hapten exposure. The sample's time point: healthy volunteer bleed at 2 weeks. Unfractionated whole blood was the source of the extracted total RNA. The CDR3 is made up of 18 amino acids. Germline loops: CDR1 LGHNT, CDR2 FRNRAP. Trimming cost V 1 base and J 1 base; bases outside gene matches: 6. Unique molecular identifiers were attached to individual cDNA molecules during library preparation. As handled by the study authors: Sequenced samples showed a median of around 100,000 TCRs each, with counts running from about 20,000 to 690,000. TCRdb redid the calling of the RACE reads with MiXCR, one entry per CDR3 protein. These V and J calls originate from TCRdb's pipeline instead of the authors' own analysis. The repertoire holds roughly 120,000 distinct CDR3 sequences, with 8.5% to 9.5% as singletons. There are a few counts of this clonotype.

The J gene is TRBJ2-2, the V gene TRBV12-5; 10 bases fit TRBD1. The sequenced sample was whole blood. The TCR sequence derives from a male donor in good health. Some clones in this sample may be carry-over from other donors' samples. The chain's CDR3 is CASGLGARTGGNTGELFF. CDR3 in DNA: TGTGCTAGTGGTTTGGGAGCTAGGACAGGGGGGAACACCGGGGAGCTGTTTTTT.